This TCR beta chain was obtained from a study of cytomegalovirus exposure and HLA in healthy donors. Primers for the PCR totalled 60 Vbeta and 13 Jbeta. Sequencing used immunoSEQ multiplex PCR; TCRdb keeps in-frame clones, though not all of them. In total, the table holds tens of thousands of clones. With regard to this clone: Its antigen is not identified.

Study-wide findings and caveats: Previous analysis showed most TCR beta V segments were productive about 90% or about 30% of the time. A classifier reportedly called cytomegalovirus status with high sensitivity and specificity. Researchers catalogued under 200 TCR beta chains as cytomegalovirus-associated.

The sequence came from a man aged 40-55 years in good health and CMV-seronegative. Sequencing was carried out using PBMCs.

The CDR3 DNA follows: TGCGCCAGCAGCCAAGATCTTAATTTGGCTCAGCCCCAGCATTTT. It encodes CASSQDLNLAQPQHF. The rearrangement joins TRBV4-1 to TRBJ1-5, with no clear D. Germline assignment: CDR1 MGHRA and CDR2 YSYEKL. Trimming left V 0 bases short and J 6 bases short, with 12 bases between. The CDR3 consists of 15 residues.